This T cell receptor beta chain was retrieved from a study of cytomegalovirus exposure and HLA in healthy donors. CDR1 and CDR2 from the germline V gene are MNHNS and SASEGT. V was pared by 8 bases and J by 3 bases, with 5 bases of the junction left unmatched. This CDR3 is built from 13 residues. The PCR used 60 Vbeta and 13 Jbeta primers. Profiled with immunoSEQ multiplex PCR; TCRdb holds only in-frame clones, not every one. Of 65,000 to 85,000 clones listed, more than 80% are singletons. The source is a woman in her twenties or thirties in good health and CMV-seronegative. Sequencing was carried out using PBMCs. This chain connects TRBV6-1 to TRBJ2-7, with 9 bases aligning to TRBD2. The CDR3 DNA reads TGTGCCAGCGGGCCTAGCGGGATCTACGAGCAGTACTTC. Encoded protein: CASGPSGIYEQYF.